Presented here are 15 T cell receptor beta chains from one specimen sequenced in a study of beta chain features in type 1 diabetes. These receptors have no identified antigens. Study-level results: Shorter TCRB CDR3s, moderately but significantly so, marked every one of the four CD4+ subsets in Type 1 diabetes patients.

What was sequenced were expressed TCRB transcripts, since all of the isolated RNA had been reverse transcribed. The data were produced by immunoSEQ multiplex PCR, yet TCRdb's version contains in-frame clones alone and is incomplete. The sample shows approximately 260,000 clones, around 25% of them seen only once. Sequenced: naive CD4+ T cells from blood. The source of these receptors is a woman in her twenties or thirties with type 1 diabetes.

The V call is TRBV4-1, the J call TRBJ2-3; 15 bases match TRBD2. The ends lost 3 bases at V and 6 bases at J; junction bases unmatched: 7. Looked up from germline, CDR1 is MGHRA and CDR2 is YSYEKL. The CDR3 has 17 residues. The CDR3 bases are TGCGCCAGCAGCCAGGGGACTAGCGGGAGGAGAACGGATACGCAGTATTTT. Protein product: CASSQGTSGRRTDTQYF.

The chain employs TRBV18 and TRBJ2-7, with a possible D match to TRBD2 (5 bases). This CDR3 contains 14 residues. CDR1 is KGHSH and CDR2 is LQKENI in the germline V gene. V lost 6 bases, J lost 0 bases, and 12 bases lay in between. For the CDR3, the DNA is TGTGCCAGCTCCCCCCTAGCCCGCTCCTACGAGCAGTACTTC. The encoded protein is CASSPLARSYEQYF.

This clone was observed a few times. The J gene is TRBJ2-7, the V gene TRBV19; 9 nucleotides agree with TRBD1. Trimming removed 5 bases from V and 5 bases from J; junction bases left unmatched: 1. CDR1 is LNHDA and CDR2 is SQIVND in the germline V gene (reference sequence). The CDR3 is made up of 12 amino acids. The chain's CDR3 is CASSRQGDEQYF. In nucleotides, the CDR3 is TGTGCCAGTAGTCGACAGGGGGACGAGCAGTACTTC.

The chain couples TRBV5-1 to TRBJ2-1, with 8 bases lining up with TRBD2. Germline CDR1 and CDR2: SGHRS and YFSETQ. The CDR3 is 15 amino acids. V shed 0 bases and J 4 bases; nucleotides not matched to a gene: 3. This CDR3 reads CASSLVAGTYNEQFF. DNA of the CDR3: TGCGCCAGCAGCTTGGTAGCGGGAACATACAATGAGCAGTTCTTC.

This CDR3 reads CSVAETGGVEQYF. In DNA, the CDR3 is TGCAGCGTCGCCGAGACAGGGGGCGTCGAGCAGTACTTC. The chain combines TRBV29-1 with TRBJ2-7; 10 bases line up with TRBD1. V lost 6 bases to trimming and J lost 6 bases; unmatched junction nucleotides: 8. Germline V lookup: CDR1 SQVTM, CDR2 ANQGSEA. The CDR3 sequence is 13 residues long.

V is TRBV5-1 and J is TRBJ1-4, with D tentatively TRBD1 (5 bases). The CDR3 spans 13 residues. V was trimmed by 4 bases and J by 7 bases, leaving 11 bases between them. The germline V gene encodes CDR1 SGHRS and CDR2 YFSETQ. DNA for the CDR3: TGCGCCAGCAGCAGGGGCGAGGCTGAAAAACTGTTTTTT. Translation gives CASSRGEAEKLFF.

The CDR3 loop reads CSVDSPGTEAFF. The DNA of the CDR3 is TGCAGCGTTGACTCACCGGGGACTGAAGCTTTCTTT. This chain uses TRBV29-1 with TRBJ1-1, with D unclear. CDR3 length: 12 residues. In germline, CDR1 is SQVTM, CDR2 ANQGSEA. Between the trimmed V and J ends, which lost 3 bases and 5 bases, there was a span of 10 bases.

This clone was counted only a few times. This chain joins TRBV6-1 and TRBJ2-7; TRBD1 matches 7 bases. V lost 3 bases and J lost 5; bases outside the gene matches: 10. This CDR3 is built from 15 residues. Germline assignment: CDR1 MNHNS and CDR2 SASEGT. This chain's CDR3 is CASSEATGYPNEQYF. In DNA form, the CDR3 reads TGTGCCAGCAGTGAGGCGACAGGGTATCCCAACGAGCAGTACTTC.

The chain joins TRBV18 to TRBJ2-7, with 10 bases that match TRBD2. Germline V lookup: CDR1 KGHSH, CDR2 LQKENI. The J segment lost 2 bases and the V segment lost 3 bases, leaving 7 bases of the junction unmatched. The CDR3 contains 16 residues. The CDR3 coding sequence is TGTGCCAGCTCACCTTCTAGCGGGAGAGGGCCCTACGAGCAGTACTTC. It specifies CASSPSSGRGPYEQYF.

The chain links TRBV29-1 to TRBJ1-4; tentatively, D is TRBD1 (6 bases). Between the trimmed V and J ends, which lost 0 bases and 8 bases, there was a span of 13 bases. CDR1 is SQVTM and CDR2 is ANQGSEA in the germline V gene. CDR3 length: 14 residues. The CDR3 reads CSVEEGGAEEKLFF. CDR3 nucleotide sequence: TGCAGCGTTGAAGAAGGGGGGGCAGAAGAAAAACTGTTTTTT.

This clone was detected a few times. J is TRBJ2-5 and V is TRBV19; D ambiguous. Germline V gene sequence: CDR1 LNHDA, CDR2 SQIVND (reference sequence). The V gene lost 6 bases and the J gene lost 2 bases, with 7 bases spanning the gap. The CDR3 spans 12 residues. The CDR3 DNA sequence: TGTGCCAGTAGCCAACAGCAAGAGACCCAGTACTTC. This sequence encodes CASSQQQETQYF.

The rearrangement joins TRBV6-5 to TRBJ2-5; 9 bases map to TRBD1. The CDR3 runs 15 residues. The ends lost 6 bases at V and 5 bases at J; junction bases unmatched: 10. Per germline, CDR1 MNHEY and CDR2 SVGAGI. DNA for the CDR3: TGTGCCAGCAGAGCTACAGGGGGCGTAGAGGAGACCCAGTACTTC. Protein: CASRATGGVEETQYF.

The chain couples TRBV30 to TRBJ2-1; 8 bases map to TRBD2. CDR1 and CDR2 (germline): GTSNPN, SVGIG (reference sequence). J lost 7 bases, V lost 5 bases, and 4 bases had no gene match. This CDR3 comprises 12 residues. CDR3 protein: CAWDTSGNEQFF. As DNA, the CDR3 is TGTGCCTGGGATACTAGCGGAAATGAGCAGTTCTTC.

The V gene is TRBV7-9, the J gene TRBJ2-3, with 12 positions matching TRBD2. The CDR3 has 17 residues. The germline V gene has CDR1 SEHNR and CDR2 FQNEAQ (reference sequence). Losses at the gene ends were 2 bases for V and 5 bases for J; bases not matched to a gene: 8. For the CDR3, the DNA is TGTGCCAGCAGCTTAACAGCGACTAGCGGGAGTCTAGATACGCAGTATTTT. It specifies CASSLTATSGSLDTQYF.

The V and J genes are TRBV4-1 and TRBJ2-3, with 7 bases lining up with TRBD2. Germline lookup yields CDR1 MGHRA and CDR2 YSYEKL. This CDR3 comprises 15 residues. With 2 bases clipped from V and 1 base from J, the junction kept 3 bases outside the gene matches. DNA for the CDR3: TGCGCCAGCAGCCAATTAGCGGGTGGCACAGATACGCAGTATTTT. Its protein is CASSQLAGGTDTQYF.